Here is one TCR beta chain with its context. The antigen is undetermined. These data originate in a study of Ad26.COV2.S vaccination and SARS-CoV-2 variants. Study-level findings and limits: Responses of spike-specific T cells (both CD8+ and CD4+) reportedly showed substantial breadth after vaccination. Spike-specific TCR breadth ran higher among vaccine recipients than placebo recipients.

Deletions cut 1 base from V and 4 bases from J, with 14 bases between. CDR1 and CDR2 (germline): SGHVS, FQNEAQ. The CDR3 extends over 16 amino acids. Data came from immunoSEQ multiplex PCR; TCRdb stores just in-frame clones and leaves some out. Of some 350,000 clones listed, about 91% are singletons. The sequence was collected from a human donor who had recovered from COVID-19. Here the sequenced sample was peripheral blood, taken after recovery from COVID-19. The rearrangement joins TRBV7-8 to TRBJ1-5; unclear D gene. CDR3 in amino acids: CASSLVGGRDNQPQHF. The CDR3 DNA reads TGTGCCAGCAGCTTAGTAGGCGGCCGGGATAATCAGCCCCAGCATTTT. Drawing the rest from reference TRBV7-8 and TRBJ1-5, the complete variable domain is GAGVSQSPRYKVAKRGQDVALRCDPISGHVSLFWYQQALGQGPEFLTYFQNEAQLDKSGLPSDRFFAERPEGSVSTLKIQRTQQEDSAVYLCASSLVGGRDNQPQHFGDGTRLSIL.